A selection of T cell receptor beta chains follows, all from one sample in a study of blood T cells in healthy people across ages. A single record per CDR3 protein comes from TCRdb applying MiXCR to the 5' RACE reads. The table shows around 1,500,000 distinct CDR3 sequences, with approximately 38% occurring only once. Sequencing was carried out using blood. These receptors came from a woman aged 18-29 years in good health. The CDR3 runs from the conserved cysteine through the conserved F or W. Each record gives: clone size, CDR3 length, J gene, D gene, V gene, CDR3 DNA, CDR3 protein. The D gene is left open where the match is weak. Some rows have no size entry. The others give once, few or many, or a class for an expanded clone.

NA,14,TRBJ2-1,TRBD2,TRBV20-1,TGCAGTGCAAGGACTAGCGGTAATTACAATGAGCAGTTCTTC,CSARTSGNYNEQFF
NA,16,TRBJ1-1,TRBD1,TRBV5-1,TGCGCCAGCAGTGGGGACAGGGGGCGAGTGGGCACTGAAGCTTTCTTT,CASSGDRGRVGTEAFF
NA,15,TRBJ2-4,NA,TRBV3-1,TGTGCCAGCAGCCAACACGAACGGGACAAAAACATTCAGTACTTC,CASSQHERDKNIQYF
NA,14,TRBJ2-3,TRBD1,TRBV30,TGTGCCTGGTCGGACAGGGGAGGCACAGATACGCAGTATTTT,CAWSDRGGTDTQYF
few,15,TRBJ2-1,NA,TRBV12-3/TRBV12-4,TGTGCCAGCAGTTTCGACCACTACTCCTACAATGAGCAGTTCTTC,CASSFDHYSYNEQFF
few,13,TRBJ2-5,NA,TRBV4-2,TGTGCCAGCAGCCAAGAATCTCGAGAGACCCAGTACTTC,CASSQESRETQYF
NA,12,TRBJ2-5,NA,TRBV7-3,TGTGCCAGCAGCTTATCGGGTCGGGACCAGTACTTC,CASSLSGRDQYF
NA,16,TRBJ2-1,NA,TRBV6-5,TGTGCCAGCACGAGCATAGGGACCAGCTCCTACAATGAGCAGTTCTTC,CASTSIGTSSYNEQFF
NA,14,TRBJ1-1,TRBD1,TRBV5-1,TGCGCCAGCAGCCGGGGGACAGGGGACACTGAAGCTTTCTTT,CASSRGTGDTEAFF
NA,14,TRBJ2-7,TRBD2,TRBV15,TGTGCCACCAGCAGCGGACTAGCGGGCTACGAGCAGTACTTC,CATSSGLAGYEQYF
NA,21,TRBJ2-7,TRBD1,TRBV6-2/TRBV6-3,TGTGCCAGCAGTTACTCCGCCGTTATTAGAGGTCTGGACAGGGTTGGCTACGAGCAGTACTTC,CASSYSAVIRGLDRVGYEQYF
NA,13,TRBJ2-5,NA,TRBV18,TGTGCCAGCTCACAGGGCCACCAAGAGACCCAGTACTTC,CASSQGHQETQYF
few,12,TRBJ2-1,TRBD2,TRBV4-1,TGCGCCAGCAGTCGGACTAGCGGCAAGCAGTTCTTC,CASSRTSGKQFF
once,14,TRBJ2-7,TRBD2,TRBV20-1,TGCAGTGCTAGAGATAGCTCTAGCGGCCCTGAGCAGTACTTC,CSARDSSSGPEQYF
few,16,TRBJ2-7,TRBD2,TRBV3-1,TGTGCCAGCAGCCCGAAGACTAGCGGGGGTTTCTACGAGCAGTACTTC,CASSPKTSGGFYEQYF
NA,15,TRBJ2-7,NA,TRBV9,TGTGCCAGCAGCGAGTCCCCCGGGGGGCTCAACGAGCAGTACTTC,CASSESPGGLNEQYF
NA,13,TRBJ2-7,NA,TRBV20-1,TGCAGTGCTATAGGAGCCCTTTCCTACGAGCAGTACTTC,CSAIGALSYEQYF
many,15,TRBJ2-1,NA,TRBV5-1,TGCGCCAGCAGCCCCGTTGGAGCGGTGGACAATGAGCAGTTCTTC,CASSPVGAVDNEQFF
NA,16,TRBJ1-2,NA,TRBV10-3,TGTACCATCAGTGACCTGACGCGGGAGTTATACTATGGCTACACCTTC,CTISDLTRELYYGYTF
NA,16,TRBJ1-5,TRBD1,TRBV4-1,TGCGCCAGCAGCCAACTATGGCCCGGGACAGGTCAGCCCCAGCATTTT,CASSQLWPGTGQPQHF
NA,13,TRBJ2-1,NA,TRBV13,TGTGCCAGCAGCTTAATGGTCGGGGAGGAGCAGTTCTTC,CASSLMVGEEQFF
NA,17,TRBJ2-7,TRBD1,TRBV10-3,TGTGCCATCAGTGATCCGACAGGGAATAGGGCTCTCTACGAGCAGTACTTC,CAISDPTGNRALYEQYF
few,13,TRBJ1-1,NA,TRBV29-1,TGCAGCGTTGAGGATCACCCGAACACTGAAGCTTTCTTT,CSVEDHPNTEAFF
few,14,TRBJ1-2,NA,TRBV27,TGTGCCAGCAGTAATGTCCCGGGATTCTATGGCTACACCTTC,CASSNVPGFYGYTF
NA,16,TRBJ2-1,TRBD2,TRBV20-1,TGCAGTGCTGAGGCCCTTGGGACTAGCCTTTGGAATGAGCAGTTCTTC,CSAEALGTSLWNEQFF
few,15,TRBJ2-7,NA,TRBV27,TGTGCCAGCAGTTTCTCGCCCGGGGGAAACAATGAGCAGTACTTC,CASSFSPGGNNEQYF
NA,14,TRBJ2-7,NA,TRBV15,TGTGCCACCAGCAGAGGGGACACAACCTACGAGCAGTACTTC,CATSRGDTTYEQYF
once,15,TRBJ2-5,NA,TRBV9,TGTGCCAGCAGCGGGATGGGGGCCCCTTCCCCGGAGCAGTACTTC,CASSGMGAPSPEQYF
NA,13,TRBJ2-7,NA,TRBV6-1,TGTGCCAGCAGTGAACGGCAGGGCCACGAGCAGTACTTC,CASSERQGHEQYF
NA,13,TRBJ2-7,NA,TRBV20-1,TGCAGTGCTAGCGTGGTGCAACAGGGCGAGCAGTACTTC,CSASVVQQGEQYF
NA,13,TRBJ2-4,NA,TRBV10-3,TGTGCCATCAGTGTAGAGACCAACGGCATTCAGTACTTC,CAISVETNGIQYF
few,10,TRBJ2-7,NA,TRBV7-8,TGTGCCAGCCAGACAACTGAGCAGTACTTC,CASQTTEQYF
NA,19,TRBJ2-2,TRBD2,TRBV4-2,TGTGCCAGCAGCCAAGTGCCTAGCGGGGGGGCCAAAGGCACCGGGGAGCTGTTTTTT,CASSQVPSGGAKGTGELFF
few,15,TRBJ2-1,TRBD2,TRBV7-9,TGTGCCAGCAGCTTAGACGGGGGGACCTGGTGGGAGCAGTTCTTC,CASSLDGGTWWEQFF
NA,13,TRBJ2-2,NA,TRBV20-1,TGCAGTGCTGGTGGGACCAACACCGGGGAGCTGTTTTTT,CSAGGTNTGELFF
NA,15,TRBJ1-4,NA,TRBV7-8,TGTGCCAGCAGCTTAGTGTCGGGGGGCTATGAAAAACTGTTTTTT,CASSLVSGGYEKLFF
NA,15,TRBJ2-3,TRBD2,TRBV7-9,TGTGCCAGCAGCACGACTAGCGAGTATTCAGATACGCAGTATTTT,CASSTTSEYSDTQYF
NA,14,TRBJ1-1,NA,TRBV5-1,TGCGCCAGCATCTTTGGAGTGAGGGGCACTGAAGCTTTCTTT,CASIFGVRGTEAFF
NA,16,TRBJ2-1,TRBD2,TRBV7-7,TGTGCCAGCAGCCCCCCCGGGACTAGCGGGAAGAATGAGCAGTTCTTC,CASSPPGTSGKNEQFF
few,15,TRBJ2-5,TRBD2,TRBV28,TGTGCCAGCAGTTGCAGCTTACTAGCGGGGGGTGAGCAGTACTTC,CASSCSLLAGGEQYF
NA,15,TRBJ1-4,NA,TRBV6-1,TGTGCCAGCAGGGAAACAGGAGCAACTAATGAAAAACTGTTTTTT,CASRETGATNEKLFF